Detailed here is one T cell receptor beta chain. TCRdb passed the PCR reads through MiXCR, listing each CDR3 protein once. Of thousands of distinct CDR3 sequences detected, approximately 60% appear once; the ten largest clones hold around 15%. Samples came from patients with localized non-small cell lung adenocarcinoma. This entry comes from a study of CD4 and CD8 cells across lung adenocarcinoma regions. V gave up 4 bases and J gave up 6 bases, with 13 bases separating them. Germline CDR1 MNHNS, CDR2 SASEGT. The CDR3 length is 14 residues. Sequenced material: CD4+ T cells from the center of a lung tumor. J is TRBJ1-5 and V is TRBV6-1, with D tentatively TRBD1 (6 bases). The clonotype originates from a male donor with lung adenocarcinoma. The CD4 and CD8 labels of this study may be unreliable. DNA of the CDR3: TGTGCCAGCAGTGGTTCAGGGGATTTTCAGCCCCAGCATTTT. Translated: CASSGSGDFQPQHF.